This TCR beta chain was captured in a study of PD-1 blockade in classical Hodgkin lymphoma. Study details: Patients received nivolumab 3 mg/kg intravenously every 2 weeks. General study points: Complete responders' baseline diversity resembled that of newly diagnosed patients. CD4+ TCR diversity, unlike CD8+, rose significantly by C4D1. When set against healthy donors, newly diagnosed patients were reported to show lower baseline TCR diversity.

This sample's time point: cycle 4 day 1 (C4D1), after 6 weeks of nivolumab. Each patient's relapse followed autologous stem cell transplantation, and brentuximab vedotin exposure varied. This clone was recorded only once. Its specificity is unknown. Assay: immunoSEQ multiplex PCR; the TCRdb copy retains only in-frame clones and omits some. The repertoire holds some 33,000 clones, with 81% as singletons. The CDR3 spans 13 residues. V lost 4 bases to trimming and J lost 3 bases, with 10 bases between them. Germline CDR1 and CDR2: SGDLS and YYNGEE. The chain carries TRBV9 and TRBJ1-1; D perhaps matches TRBD1 (6 bases). Sequenced material: peripheral blood mononuclear cells (PBMCs), taken before the fourth cycle of nivolumab. The TCR was taken from a human donor with classical Hodgkin lymphoma. This CDR3 reads CASSPGQYTEAFF. In DNA, the CDR3 is TGTGCCAGCAGCCCAGGACAGTACACTGAAGCTTTCTTT.